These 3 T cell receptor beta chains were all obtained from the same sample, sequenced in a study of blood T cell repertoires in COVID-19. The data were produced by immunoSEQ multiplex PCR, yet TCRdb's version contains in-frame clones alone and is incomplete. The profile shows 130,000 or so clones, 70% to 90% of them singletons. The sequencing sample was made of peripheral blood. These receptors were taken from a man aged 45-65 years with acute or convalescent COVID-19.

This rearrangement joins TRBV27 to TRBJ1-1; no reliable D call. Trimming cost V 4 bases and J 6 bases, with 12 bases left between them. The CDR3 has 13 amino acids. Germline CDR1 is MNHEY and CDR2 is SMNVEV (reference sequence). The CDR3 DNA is TGTGCCAGCAGTTCGGCGGGGAGCGCTGAAGCTTTCTTT. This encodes CASSSAGSAEAFF.

The CDR3 DNA reads TGTGCCAGCAGCCAAGAATTCGGGGTTCGGGGCTACACCTTC. It is translated as CASSQEFGVRGYTF. The rearrangement uses TRBV3-1 (or the pseudogene TRBV3-2) and TRBJ1-2; D not resolved. V was clipped by 0 bases and J by 8 bases, with 13 bases between them. The germline CDR1 and CDR2 sequences are LGHDT and YNNKEL (reference sequence). CDR3 length equals 14 residues.

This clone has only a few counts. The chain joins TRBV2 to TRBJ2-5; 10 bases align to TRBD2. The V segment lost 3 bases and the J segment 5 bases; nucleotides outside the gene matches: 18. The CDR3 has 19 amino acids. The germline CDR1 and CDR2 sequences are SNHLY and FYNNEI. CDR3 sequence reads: CASSDGGTSESWLSETQYF. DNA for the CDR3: TGTGCCAGCAGTGACGGGGGGACTAGCGAGAGTTGGTTAAGTGAGACCCAGTACTTC.